The clone carrying this T cell receptor beta chain was seen more than once but under ten times. This sample includes further DNA sequences coding for the same CDR3. CDR3 size: 13 residues. Germline CDR1 LGHDT, CDR2 YNNKEL (reference sequence). Trimming removed 2 bases from V and 7 bases from J, with 8 bases in between. Authors' analysis steps: Estimation of nucleated cell counts relied on the amplification of reference gene primers. Sequenced by immunoSEQ multiplex PCR; TCRdb stores in-frame clones only, minus some. V and J calls and clone size come straight from that table; D and trimming were deduced from the DNA. The table records under 300,000 clones, about 86% of them present only once. The data were taken from a study of blood T cell repertoires in COVID-19. Turning to the study itself: The United States, Italy and Spain were the sources of the acute and convalescent COVID-19 samples. PBMCs, B-cell-depleted T cells, or T cells provided the cDNA or gDNA that made up the material.

The chain combines TRBV3-1 (or the pseudogene TRBV3-2) with TRBJ2-2; possibly TRBD1 for D (6 bases). The source is a man of 80 years or more with acute or convalescent COVID-19. The source material was peripheral blood. CDR3 DNA: TGTGCCAGCAGCCAACAGGGGATCGGGGAGCTGTTTTTT. Translated: CASSQQGIGELFF.